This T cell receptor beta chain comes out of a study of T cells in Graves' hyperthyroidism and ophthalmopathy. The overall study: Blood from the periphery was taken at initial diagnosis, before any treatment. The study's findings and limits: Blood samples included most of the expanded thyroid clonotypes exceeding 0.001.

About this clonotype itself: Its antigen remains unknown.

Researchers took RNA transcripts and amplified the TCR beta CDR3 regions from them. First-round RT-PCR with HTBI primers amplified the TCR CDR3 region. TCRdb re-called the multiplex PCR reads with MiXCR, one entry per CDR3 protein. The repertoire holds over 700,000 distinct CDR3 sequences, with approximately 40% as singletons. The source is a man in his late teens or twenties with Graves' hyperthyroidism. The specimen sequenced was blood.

CDR3 residues: CASSSTTNGEQYF. CDR3 nucleotides: TGTGCCAGCAGCTCGACTACAAACGGCGAGCAGTACTTC. This chain connects TRBV7-6 to TRBJ2-7, with D perhaps TRBD2 (5 bases). The V gene's germline CDR1 is SGHVS and CDR2 FNYEAQ. The CDR3 is 13 residues long. Trimming shortened V by 4 bases and J by 6 bases, and 13 bases separated the two germline ends.